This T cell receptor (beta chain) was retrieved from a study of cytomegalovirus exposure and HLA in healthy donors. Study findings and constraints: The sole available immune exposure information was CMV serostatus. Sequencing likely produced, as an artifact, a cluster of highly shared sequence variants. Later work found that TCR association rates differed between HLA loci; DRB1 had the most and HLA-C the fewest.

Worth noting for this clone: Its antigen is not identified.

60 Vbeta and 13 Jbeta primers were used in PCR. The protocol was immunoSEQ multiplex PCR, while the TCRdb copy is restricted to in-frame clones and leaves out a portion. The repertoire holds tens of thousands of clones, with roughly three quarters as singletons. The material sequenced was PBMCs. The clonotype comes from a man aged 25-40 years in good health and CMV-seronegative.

CDR3 loop: CSGRQAAEGTQYF. The CDR3 coding sequence is TGCAGCGGGAGACAGGCGGCTGAAGGGACCCAGTACTTC. V is TRBV29-1 and J is TRBJ2-5; weak D call: TRBD1 (6 bases). Trimming took 7 bases from V and 7 from J, leaving 19 bases between them. Germline CDR1 reads SQVTM; CDR2 reads ANQGSEA. The CDR3 extends over 13 amino acids.